This T cell receptor beta chain was found in a study of a mutant IDH1 vaccine in newly diagnosed glioma. Study-level points and caveats: Pseudoprogression seemingly bore no relation to changes in top peripheral T cell clonotypes.

In regard to this clone: Its cognate antigen is unknown.

Trimming stripped 10 bases from V and 5 bases from J, with 21 bases between. In germline, CDR1 is LNHDA, CDR2 SQIVND (reference sequence). The CDR3 is 14 amino acids. Sample time point: week 47, end of study. Vaccination comprised doses that each held 300 ug of mutant IDH1 20-mer peptide, plus topical imiquimod. Clones were sequenced by immunoSEQ multiplex PCR, and TCRdb holds only the in-frame ones, with some missing. The sample yields approximately 37,000 clones, roughly 82% seen once. This sequence joins TRBV19 and TRBJ2-7; possibly TRBD1 for D (5 bases). The sequence derives from a man aged 18 to 35 with glioma. Some clones in this sample may be carry-over from other donors' samples. Material: PBMCs, obtained from a glioma patient whose treatment included an IDH1 peptide vaccine. DNA for the CDR3: TGTGCCACCAGCTCAGGGCGCCGTTTAGACGAGCAGTACTTC. Translating gives CATSSGRRLDEQYF.